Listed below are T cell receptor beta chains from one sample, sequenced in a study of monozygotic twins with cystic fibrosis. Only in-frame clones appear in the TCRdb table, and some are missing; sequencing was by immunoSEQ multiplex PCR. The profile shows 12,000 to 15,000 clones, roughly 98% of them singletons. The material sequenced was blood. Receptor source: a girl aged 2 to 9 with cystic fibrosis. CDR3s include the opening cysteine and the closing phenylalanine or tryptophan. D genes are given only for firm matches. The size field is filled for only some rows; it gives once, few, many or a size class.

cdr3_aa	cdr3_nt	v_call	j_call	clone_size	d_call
CAWSVLLSVGMGTAGNTIYF	.	TRBV30	TRBJ1-3	once	.
CASSLEAKNIQYF	TGCGCCAGCAGCTTGGAGGCCAAAAACATTCAGTACTTC	TRBV5-1	TRBJ2-4	.	.
CASSPQVQGYEQYF	TGTGCCAGCAGCCCTCAGGTACAAGGCTACGAGCAGTACTTC	TRBV5-5	TRBJ2-7	.	.
CASGGSWLSEQYF	TGTGCCAGCGGCGGGAGCTGGCTTAGCGAGCAGTACTTC	TRBV27	TRBJ2-7	once	TRBD2
CASSLELPSTDTQYF	TGTGCCAGCAGTTTGGAGCTCCCGAGCACAGATACGCAGTATTTT	TRBV27	TRBJ2-3	.	.
CASSQGAVSYEQYF	TGTGCCAGCAGTCAAGGGGCCGTCTCCTACGAGCAGTACTTC	TRBV13	TRBJ2-7	.	.
CASTLTGAAHNQPQHF	TGTGCCAGTACTCTGACCGGGGCAGCACACAATCAGCCCCAGCATTTT	TRBV19	TRBJ1-5	.	.
CASSLGLARNEQFF	TGTGCCAGCAGCCTGGGACTAGCGCGTAATGAGCAGTTCTTC	TRBV7-2	TRBJ2-1	.	TRBD2
CASSQRGPETQYF	TGTGCCAGCAGTCAGCGGGGCCCAGAGACCCAGTACTTC	TRBV2	TRBJ2-5	once	TRBD2
CASGGQGVSSNQPQHF	TGCGCCAGCGGAGGACAGGGGGTCTCAAGCAATCAGCCCCAGCATTTT	TRBV10-2	TRBJ1-5	.	TRBD1
CASTGWDTEAFF	TGCGCCAGCACAGGTTGGGACACTGAAGCTTTCTTT	TRBV10-2	TRBJ1-1	.	.
CASSPSGQGAVNYGYTF	TGCGCCAGCAGCCCCTCGGGACAGGGGGCTGTTAACTATGGCTACACCTTC	TRBV4-1	TRBJ1-2	.	TRBD1
CASTRLAGGSTDTQYF	TGTGCCAGCACCCGACTAGCGGGAGGGAGCACAGATACGCAGTATTTT	TRBV27	TRBJ2-3	.	TRBD2
CASSRLEEKLFF	TGTGCCAGCAGCCGATTAGAGGAAAAACTGTTTTTT	TRBV14	TRBJ1-4	.	.
CASSASRVTGANVLTF	TGTGCCAGCAGCGCTTCGCGGGTGACTGGGGCCAACGTCCTGACTTTC	TRBV9	TRBJ2-6	.	.
CASSLLAGSHEQYF	TGTGCCAGCAGTTTGTTAGCGGGATCCCACGAGCAGTACTTC	TRBV27	TRBJ2-7	once	TRBD2
CASSSSSRPETQYF	TGTGCCAGCAGCTCTTCTTCCCGGCCGGAGACCCAGTACTTC	TRBV7-2	TRBJ2-5	.	.
CASSQAGAPYGYTF	TGTGCCAGCAGTCAAGCAGGGGCCCCCTATGGCTACACCTTC	TRBV5-6	TRBJ1-2	.	.
CASSLARQAYYEQYF	TGTGCCAGCAGCTTAGCGAGGCAGGCCTACTACGAGCAGTACTTC	TRBV7-8	TRBJ2-7	.	.
CAWSISYNEQFF	TGTGCCTGGAGTATAAGTTACAATGAGCAGTTCTTC	TRBV30	TRBJ2-1	.	.
CASSVGLRTGLEKLFF	TGTGCCAGCAGCGTAGGTCTCCGGACAGGGCTTGAAAAACTGTTTTTT	TRBV9	TRBJ1-4	.	TRBD1
CASSFTGGEYEQYF	TGTGCCAGCAGCTTTACAGGGGGAGAATACGAGCAGTACTTC	TRBV7-2	TRBJ2-7	.	TRBD1